Each of the 16 T cell receptor beta chains below was sequenced from the same sample in a study of T cells after yellow fever vaccination. TCRdb reanalysed the 5' RACE reads using MiXCR and keeps one entry per CDR3 protein. This table has under 550,000 distinct CDR3 sequences, 21% appearing once. Specimen: PBMCs, collected about 21 days after the first yellow fever vaccination. Source of these receptors: a man between 18 and 29 years old who received the YFV17D yellow fever vaccine.

This clonotype was detected a few times. The chain joins TRBV5-4 to TRBJ2-6, with D possibly TRBD1 on 6 matching bases. This CDR3 is 15 amino acids long. CDR1 is SGHNT, CDR2 YYREEE, per germline (reference sequence). Trimming removed 0 bases at V and 2 bases at J, with 6 bases between. The CDR3 loop reads CASSLGQAGANVLTF. The DNA of the CDR3 is TGTGCCAGCAGCTTGGGACAGGCTGGGGCCAACGTCCTGACTTTC.

This clonotype was found a few times. This sequence joins TRBV4-1 and TRBJ2-5; D tentatively fits TRBD1 or TRBD2 (6 bases each). The length of the CDR3 is 17 residues. V was shortened by 4 bases and J by 4 bases, with 22 bases between the two germline ends. Germline CDR1 MGHRA, CDR2 YSYEKL. The CDR3 DNA reads TGCGCCAGCAGCCGGAATACCTTCCTACAGGGAGGAGAGACCCAGTACTTC. Protein product: CASSRNTFLQGGETQYF.

This clonotype was recorded once. The chain recombines TRBV7-2 with TRBJ2-1, with TRBD2 identical over 11 bases. From germline, CDR1 is SGHTA and CDR2 FQGNSA. V shed 6 bases and J 10 bases; nucleotides not matched to a gene: 14. This CDR3 comprises 16 residues. The CDR3 DNA reads TGTGCCAGCAGTCGACTAGCGGGGACCTCACGGTTGGAGCAGTTCTTC. This codes for CASSRLAGTSRLEQFF. The variable domain in full, completed from reference TRBV7-2 and TRBJ2-1, reads GAGVSQSPSNKVTEKGKDVELRCDPISGHTALYWYRQSLGQGLEFLIYFQGNSAPDKSGLPSDRFSAERTGGSVSTLTIQRTQQEDSAVYLCASSRLAGTSRLEQFFGPGTRLTVL.

This clonotype was observed many times. CDR3 in amino acids: CASSLLWGQGRQPQHF. The CDR3 DNA is TGTGCCAGCAGTTTACTCTGGGGACAGGGACGTCAGCCCCAGCATTTT. The V gene is TRBV28, the J gene TRBJ1-5; 9 bases agree with TRBD1. CDR3 size: 16 residues. Germline V gives CDR1 MDHEN, CDR2 SYDVKM. V trimming: 2 bases; J trimming: 6 bases; junction bases outside the gene matches: 8.

The CDR3 nucleotides are TGTGCCATCAGTGAGGTCGGGGAGAATTCACCCCTCCACTTT. Translated: CAISEVGENSPLHF. The V gene is TRBV10-3, the J gene TRBJ1-6, with D unclear. Germline-derived CDR1 and CDR2 are ENHRY and SYGVKD. With 2 bases removed from V and 7 bases from J, the gap between germline ends came to 9 bases. The CDR3 is 14 amino acids.

The rearrangement uses TRBV7-2 and TRBJ2-2; the match to TRBD2 covers 9 bases. Per the germline V gene, CDR1 is SGHTA and CDR2 is FQGNSA. The V and J ends lost 5 bases and 4 bases, in that order; junction bases with no gene match: 8. CDR3 length: 16 residues. The CDR3 sequence is CASSLGGRGGTGELFF. The CDR3 coding sequence is TGTGCCAGCAGCCTCGGAGGGCGGGGGGGCACCGGGGAGCTGTTTTTT.

J is TRBJ2-2 and V is TRBV13, with D uncertain. Germline V gene sequence: CDR1 PRHDT, CDR2 FYEKMQ (reference sequence). The V end was cut by 3 bases, the J end by 2 bases, with 13 bases between. There are 16 residues in the CDR3. CDR3 coding DNA: TGTGCCAGCAGCTTCGGGCTCCCCAGCAACACCGGGGAGCTGTTTTTT. This gives the protein CASSFGLPSNTGELFF.

This clonotype was observed a few times. This chain links TRBV5-1 with TRBJ2-3, with 11 bases matching TRBD2. The CDR3 totals 16 residues. Losses at the gene ends were 4 bases for V and 2 bases for J; bases not matched to a gene: 6. CDR1 and CDR2 (germline): SGHRS, YFSETQ. The CDR3 nucleotides are TGCGCCAGCAGCCCCGGGACTAGCGGCCTCACAGATACGCAGTATTTT. It yields the protein CASSPGTSGLTDTQYF.

This clonotype was detected a few times. The chain uses TRBV9 and TRBJ2-3; unclear D gene. V lost 1 base and J 2 bases, leaving 8 bases between the germline ends. Germline CDR1 SGDLS, CDR2 YYNGEE. This CDR3 has 14 residues. The CDR3 reads CASSVQVTTDTQYF. CDR3 bases: TGTGCCAGCAGCGTACAGGTTACCACAGATACGCAGTATTTT. The full variable domain, completed using reference TRBV9 and TRBJ2-3, is DSGVTQTPKHLITATGQRVTLRCSPRSGDLSVYWYQQSLDQGLQFLIQYYNGEERAKGNILERFSAQQFPDLHSELNLSSLELGDSALYFCASSVQVTTDTQYFGPGTRLTVL.

The genes are TRBV4-3 and TRBJ2-3; tentatively, D is TRBD2 (7 bases). V was clipped by 4 bases and J by 5 bases, with 19 bases between them. This CDR3 is built from 16 residues. Per germline, CDR1 LGHNA and CDR2 YSLEER. CDR3 sequence (DNA): TGCGCCAGCAGCCTCGGTGCGGGGGCCCAGGTAGATACGCAGTATTTT. It specifies CASSLGAGAQVDTQYF.

This clonotype occurred many times. A junction end diverges from the germline sequence, so it may reflect a read error. J is TRBJ1-1 and V is TRBV5-1, with 8 nucleotides matching TRBD1. CDR1 is SGHRS and CDR2 is YFSETQ in the germline V gene. The CDR3 extends over 13 amino acids. CDR3 loop: CASSLQGDTEAFF. Written as DNA, the CDR3 is TGTGCCAGCAGCTTACAGGGGGACACTGAAGCTTTCTTT.

The chain joins TRBV7-9 to TRBJ1-1; 7 bases align to TRBD1. V lost 5 bases to trimming and J lost 5 bases; unmatched junction nucleotides: 14. The CDR3 length is 16 residues. Germline lookup yields CDR1 SEHNR and CDR2 FQNEAQ (reference sequence). The CDR3 here is CASSPPVPGGRTEAFF. The CDR3 region has the DNA TGTGCCAGCAGCCCTCCCGTCCCAGGGGGTAGGACTGAAGCTTTCTTT.

About this clonotype itself: This may be a read error, as it is one base from a much larger clone. The chain is built from TRBV11-2 and TRBJ2-1; possible D gene TRBD2, 7 bases. There are 15 residues in the CDR3. Germline loops: CDR1 SGHAT, CDR2 FQNNGV. V lost 2 bases and J lost 2, with 10 bases in between. In DNA form, the CDR3 reads TGTGCCAGCAGCTTATGGGGGGGGCCCTACAATGAGCAGTTCTTC. It codes for CASSLWGGPYNEQFF.

The J gene is TRBJ2-1, the V gene TRBV4-3, with 9 bases that match TRBD2. V gave up 4 bases and J gave up 5 bases; unmatched junction bases: 3. The CDR3 contains 14 residues. CDR1 LGHNA and CDR2 YSLEER come from the germline V gene. CDR3 nucleotide sequence: TGCGCCAGCAGCCGGGCTAGCGGGGACAATGAGCAGTTCTTC. The encoded protein is CASSRASGDNEQFF.

This clonotype was observed a few times. V usage is TRBV12-3 or TRBV12-4 and J usage is TRBJ2-1; tentatively, D is TRBD1 or TRBD2 (5 bases each). The CDR3 length is 14 residues. V lost 1 base and J 5 bases, leaving 9 bases between the germline ends. The CDR3 is CASSLGGENNEQFF. The CDR3 region has the DNA TGTGCCAGCAGTTTAGGAGGGGAGAACAATGAGCAGTTCTTC.

V is TRBV28 and J is TRBJ2-7; 8 bases fit TRBD2. Germline CDR1 reads MDHEN; CDR2 reads SYDVKM. V gave up 2 bases and J gave up 1 base; unmatched junction bases: 4. The CDR3 length is 15 residues. The CDR3 region has the DNA TGTGCCAGCAGTTTACCGGGGGGGAGATCCTACGAGCAGTACGTC. Translating gives CASSLPGGRSYEQYV.